This T cell receptor (beta chain) was sequenced in a study of blood T cells in healthy people across ages. With 5 bases clipped from V and 2 bases from J, the junction kept 11 bases outside the gene matches. The CDR3 sequence is 17 residues long. The V gene's germline CDR1 is SGHTA and CDR2 FQGNSA. With a J-beta primer mix and a sample-barcoded 5' primer, a second PCR ran about 6 to 11 cycles. MiXCR, run by TCRdb on the 5' RACE reads, gives a single entry per CDR3 protein. The sample shows about 840,000 distinct CDR3 sequences, about 27% of them seen only once. This clonotype has just one count. Its antigen is unidentified. Every donor gave 7.5 to 10 milliliters of peripheral blood. Overall study findings and caveats: Naive T cell percentage showed a strong correlation with the diversity of TCR beta.

This sample also belongs to another study, concerning T cells of mothers and their children.

Sequenced sample: blood. This receptor was taken from a woman between 40 and 55 years old in good health. This rearrangement joins TRBV7-2 to TRBJ2-2; TRBD1 matches at 7 bases. Here the CDR3 reads CASSPIGTARNTGELFF. CDR3 DNA sequence: TGTGCCAGCAGCCCCATCGGGACAGCCCGAAACACCGGGGAGCTGTTTTTT. Full variable domain (rest looked up from reference TRBV7-2 and TRBJ2-2): GAGVSQSPSNKVTEKGKDVELRCDPISGHTALYWYRQSLGQGLEFLIYFQGNSAPDKSGLPSDRFSAERTGGSVSTLTIQRTQQEDSAVYLCASSPIGTARNTGELFFGEGSRLTVL.